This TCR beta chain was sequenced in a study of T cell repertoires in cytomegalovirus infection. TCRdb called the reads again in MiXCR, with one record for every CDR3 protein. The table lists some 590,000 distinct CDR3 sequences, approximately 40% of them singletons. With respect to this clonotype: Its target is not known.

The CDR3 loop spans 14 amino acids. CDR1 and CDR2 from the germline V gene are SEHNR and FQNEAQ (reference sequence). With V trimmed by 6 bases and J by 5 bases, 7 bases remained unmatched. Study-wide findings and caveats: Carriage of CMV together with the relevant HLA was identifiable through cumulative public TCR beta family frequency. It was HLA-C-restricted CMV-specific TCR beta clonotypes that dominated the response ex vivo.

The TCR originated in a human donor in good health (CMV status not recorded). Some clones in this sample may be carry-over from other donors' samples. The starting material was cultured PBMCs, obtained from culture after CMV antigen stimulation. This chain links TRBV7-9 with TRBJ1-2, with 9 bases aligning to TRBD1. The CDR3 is CASRATQGAYGYTF. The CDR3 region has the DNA TGTGCCAGCAGAGCCACACAGGGGGCTTATGGCTACACCTTC.